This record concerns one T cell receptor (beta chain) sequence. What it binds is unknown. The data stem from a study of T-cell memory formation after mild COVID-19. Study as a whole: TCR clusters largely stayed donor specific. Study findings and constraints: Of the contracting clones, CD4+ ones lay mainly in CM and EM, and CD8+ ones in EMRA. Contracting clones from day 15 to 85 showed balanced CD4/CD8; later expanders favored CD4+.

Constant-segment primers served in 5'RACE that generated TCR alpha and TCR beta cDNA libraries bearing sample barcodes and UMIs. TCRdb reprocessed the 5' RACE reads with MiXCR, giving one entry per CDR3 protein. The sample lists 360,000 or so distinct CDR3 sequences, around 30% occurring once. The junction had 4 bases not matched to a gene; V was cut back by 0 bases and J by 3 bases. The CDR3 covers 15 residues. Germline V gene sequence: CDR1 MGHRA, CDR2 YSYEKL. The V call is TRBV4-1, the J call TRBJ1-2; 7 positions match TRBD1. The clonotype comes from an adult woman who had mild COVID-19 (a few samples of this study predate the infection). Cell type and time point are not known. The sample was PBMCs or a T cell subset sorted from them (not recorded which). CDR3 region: CASSQDPGGHYGYTF. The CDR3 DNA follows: TGCGCCAGCAGCCAAGATCCAGGGGGTCACTATGGCTACACCTTC.